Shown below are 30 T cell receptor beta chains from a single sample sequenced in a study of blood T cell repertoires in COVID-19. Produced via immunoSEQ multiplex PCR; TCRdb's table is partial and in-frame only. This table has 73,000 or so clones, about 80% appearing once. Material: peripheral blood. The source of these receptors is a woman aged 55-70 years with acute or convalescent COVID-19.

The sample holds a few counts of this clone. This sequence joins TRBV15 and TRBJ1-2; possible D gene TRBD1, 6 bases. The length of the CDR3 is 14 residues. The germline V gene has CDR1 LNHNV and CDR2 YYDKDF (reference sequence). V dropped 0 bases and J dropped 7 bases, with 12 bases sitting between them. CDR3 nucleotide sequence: TGTGCCACCAGCAGAGATAAAACAGGGTTTGGCTACACCTTC. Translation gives CATSRDKTGFGYTF. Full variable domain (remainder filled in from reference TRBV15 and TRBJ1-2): DAMVIQNPRYQVTQFGKPVTLSCSQTLNHNVMYWYQQKSSQAPKLLFHYYDKDFNNEADTPDNFQSRRPNTSFCFLDIRSPGLGDTAMYLCATSRDKTGFGYTFGSGTRLTVV.

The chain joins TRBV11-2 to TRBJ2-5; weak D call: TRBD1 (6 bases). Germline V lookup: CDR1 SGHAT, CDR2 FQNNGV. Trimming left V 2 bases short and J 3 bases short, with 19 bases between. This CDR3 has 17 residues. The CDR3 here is CASSLLDSGVGKETQYF. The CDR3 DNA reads TGTGCCAGCAGCTTATTAGACTCAGGGGTGGGGAAAGAGACCCAGTACTTC. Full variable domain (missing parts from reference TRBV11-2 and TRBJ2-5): EAGVAQSPRYKIIEKRQSVAFWCNPISGHATLYWYQQILGQGPKLLIQFQNNGVVDDSQLPKDRFSAERLKGVDSTLKIQPAKLEDSAVYLCASSLLDSGVGKETQYFGPGTRLLVL.

For the CDR3, the DNA is TGTGCCAGTAGTAAGGGGGTAGCTTGGGGAGTAAACACCGGGGAGCTGTTTTTT. It codes for CASSKGVAWGVNTGELFF. The rearrangement uses TRBV19 and TRBJ2-2; D might be TRBD1 (6 bases). The CDR3 runs to 18 residues. Germline V CDR1 and CDR2: LNHDA, SQIVND (reference sequence). The V and J ends lost 4 bases and 2 bases respectively, with 20 bases between them.

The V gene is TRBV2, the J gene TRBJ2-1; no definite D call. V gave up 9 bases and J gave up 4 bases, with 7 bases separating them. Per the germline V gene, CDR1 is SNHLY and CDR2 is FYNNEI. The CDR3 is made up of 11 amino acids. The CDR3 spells CASLEYNEQFF. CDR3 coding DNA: TGTGCCAGTCTGGAGTACAATGAGCAGTTCTTC. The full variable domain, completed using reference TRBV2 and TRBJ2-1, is EPEVTQTPSHQVTQMGQEVILRCVPISNHLYFYWYRQILGQKVEFLVSFYNNEISEKSEIFDDQFSVERPDGSNFTLKIRSTKLEDSAMYFCASLEYNEQFFGPGTRLTVL.

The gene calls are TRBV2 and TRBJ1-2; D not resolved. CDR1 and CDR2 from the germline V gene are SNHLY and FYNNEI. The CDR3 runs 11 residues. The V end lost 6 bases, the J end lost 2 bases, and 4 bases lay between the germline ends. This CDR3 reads CASRTNYGYTF. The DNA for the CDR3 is TGTGCCAGCAGAACAAACTATGGCTACACCTTC. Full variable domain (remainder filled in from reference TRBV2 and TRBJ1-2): EPEVTQTPSHQVTQMGQEVILRCVPISNHLYFYWYRQILGQKVEFLVSFYNNEISEKSEIFDDQFSVERPDGSNFTLKIRSTKLEDSAMYFCASRTNYGYTFGSGTRLTVV.

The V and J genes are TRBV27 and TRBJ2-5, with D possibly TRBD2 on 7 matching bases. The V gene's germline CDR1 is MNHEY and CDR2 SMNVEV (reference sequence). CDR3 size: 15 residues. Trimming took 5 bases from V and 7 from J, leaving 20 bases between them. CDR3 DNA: TGTGCCAGCAGTCCGGCCCCACTAGGGGGGGGGACCCAGTACTTC. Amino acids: CASSPAPLGGGTQYF.

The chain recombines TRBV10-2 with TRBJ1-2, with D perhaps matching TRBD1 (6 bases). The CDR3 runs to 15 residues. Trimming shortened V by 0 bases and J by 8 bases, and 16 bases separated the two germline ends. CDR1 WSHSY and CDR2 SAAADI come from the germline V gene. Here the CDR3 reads CASSESGGFMNGYTF. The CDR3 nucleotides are TGCGCCAGCAGTGAGTCAGGGGGTTTTATGAACGGCTACACCTTC.

This CDR3 is CASSRTAGARSGRGEKLFF. The CDR3 DNA reads as TGTGCCAGCAGCCGAACCGCCGGGGCCCGATCAGGGAGGGGAGAAAAACTGTTTTTT. The chain couples TRBV7-9 to TRBJ1-4; weak D call: TRBD1 (5 bases). V dropped 5 bases and J dropped 8 bases, with 30 bases sitting between them. The CDR3 consists of 19 residues. CDR1 and CDR2 (germline): SEHNR, FQNEAQ (reference sequence).

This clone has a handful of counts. Written as DNA, the CDR3 is TGTGCCAGCAGCTTGGGGACAGGGACTGAAGCTTTCTTT. Residues: CASSLGTGTEAFF. V and J are TRBV5-6 and TRBJ1-1, with 8 bases lining up with TRBD1. The V gene's germline CDR1 is SGHDT and CDR2 YYEEEE. V lost 0 bases, J lost 5 bases, and 0 bases stayed unmatched. The CDR3 length is 13 residues.

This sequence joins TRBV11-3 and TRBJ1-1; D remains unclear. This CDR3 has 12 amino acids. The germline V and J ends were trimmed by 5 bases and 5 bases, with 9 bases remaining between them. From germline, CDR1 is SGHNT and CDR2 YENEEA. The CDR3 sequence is CASSGRGTEAFF. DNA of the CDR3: TGTGCCAGCAGCGGCCGGGGTACTGAAGCTTTCTTT.

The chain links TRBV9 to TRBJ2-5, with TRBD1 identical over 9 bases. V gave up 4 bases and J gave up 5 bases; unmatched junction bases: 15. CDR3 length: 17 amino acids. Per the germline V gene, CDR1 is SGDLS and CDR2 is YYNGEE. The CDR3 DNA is TGTGCCAGCAGCCCGTTACAGGGGGCGTTTGGTATGGAGACCCAGTACTTC. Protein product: CASSPLQGAFGMETQYF.

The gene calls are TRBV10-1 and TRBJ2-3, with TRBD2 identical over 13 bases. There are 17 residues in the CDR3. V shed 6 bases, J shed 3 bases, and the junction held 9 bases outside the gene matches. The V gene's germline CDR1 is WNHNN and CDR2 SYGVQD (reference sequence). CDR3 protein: CASRAIRTSGGTDTQYF. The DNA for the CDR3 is TGCGCCAGCAGAGCTATCAGGACTAGCGGGGGAACAGATACGCAGTATTTT.

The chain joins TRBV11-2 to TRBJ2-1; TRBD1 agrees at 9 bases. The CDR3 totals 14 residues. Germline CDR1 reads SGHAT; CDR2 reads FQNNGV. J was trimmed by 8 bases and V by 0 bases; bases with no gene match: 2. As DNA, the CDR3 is TGTGCCAGCAGCTTAGAGGGACAGGGCCATGAGCAGTTCTTC. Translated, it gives CASSLEGQGHEQFF.

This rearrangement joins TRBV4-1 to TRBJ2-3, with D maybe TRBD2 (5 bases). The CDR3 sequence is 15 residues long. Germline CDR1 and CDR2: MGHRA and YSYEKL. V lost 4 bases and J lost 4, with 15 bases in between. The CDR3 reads CASSRREGSPDTQYF. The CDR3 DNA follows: TGCGCCAGCAGCCGCCGAGAGGGTTCGCCAGATACGCAGTATTTT.

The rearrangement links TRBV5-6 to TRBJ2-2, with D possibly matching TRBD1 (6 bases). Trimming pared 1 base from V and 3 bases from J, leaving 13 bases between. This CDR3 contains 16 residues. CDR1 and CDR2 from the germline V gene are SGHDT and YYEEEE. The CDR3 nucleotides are TGTGCCAGCAGCTTGATGGGGGCTCTCTACACCGGGGAGCTGTTTTTT. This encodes CASSLMGALYTGELFF.

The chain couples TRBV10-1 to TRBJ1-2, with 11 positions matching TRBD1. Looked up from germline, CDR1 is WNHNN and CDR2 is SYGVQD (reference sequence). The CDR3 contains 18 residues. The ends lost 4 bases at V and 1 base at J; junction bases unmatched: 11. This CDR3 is CASSAYPGQGGLNYGYTF. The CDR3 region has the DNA TGCGCCAGCAGTGCTTATCCGGGACAGGGGGGACTTAACTATGGCTACACCTTC.

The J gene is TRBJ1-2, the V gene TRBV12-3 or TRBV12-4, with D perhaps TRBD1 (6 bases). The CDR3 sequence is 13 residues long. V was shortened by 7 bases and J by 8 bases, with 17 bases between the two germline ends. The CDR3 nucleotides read TGTGCCAGCATGACTGGGGGGGCGGAAGGCTACACCTTC. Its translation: CASMTGGAEGYTF.

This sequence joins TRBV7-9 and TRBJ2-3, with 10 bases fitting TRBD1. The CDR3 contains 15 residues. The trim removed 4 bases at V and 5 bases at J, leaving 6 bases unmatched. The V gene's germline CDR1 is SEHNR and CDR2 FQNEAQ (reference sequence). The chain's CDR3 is CASSSSGQGIDTQYF. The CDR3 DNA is TGTGCCAGCAGCTCTTCGGGACAGGGGATAGATACGCAGTATTTT.

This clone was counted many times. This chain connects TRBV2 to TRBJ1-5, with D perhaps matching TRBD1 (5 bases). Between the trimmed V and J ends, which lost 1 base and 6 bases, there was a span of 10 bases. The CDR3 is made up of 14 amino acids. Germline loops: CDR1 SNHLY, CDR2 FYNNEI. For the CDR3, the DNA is TGTGCCAGCAGTGAAGACAGGTATGGTCAGCCCCAGCATTTT. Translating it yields CASSEDRYGQPQHF.

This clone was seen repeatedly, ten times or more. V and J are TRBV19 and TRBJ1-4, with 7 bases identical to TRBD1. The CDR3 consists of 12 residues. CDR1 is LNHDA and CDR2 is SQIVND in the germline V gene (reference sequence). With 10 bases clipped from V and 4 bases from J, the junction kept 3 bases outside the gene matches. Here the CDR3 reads CATRQGNEKLFF. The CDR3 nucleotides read TGTGCCACGCGACAGGGTAATGAAAAACTGTTTTTT.

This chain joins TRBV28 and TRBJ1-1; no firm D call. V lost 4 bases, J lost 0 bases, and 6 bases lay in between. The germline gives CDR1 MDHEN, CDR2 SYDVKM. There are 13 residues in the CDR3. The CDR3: CASSSPMNTEAFF. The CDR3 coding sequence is TGTGCCAGCAGTTCCCCCATGAACACTGAAGCTTTCTTT.

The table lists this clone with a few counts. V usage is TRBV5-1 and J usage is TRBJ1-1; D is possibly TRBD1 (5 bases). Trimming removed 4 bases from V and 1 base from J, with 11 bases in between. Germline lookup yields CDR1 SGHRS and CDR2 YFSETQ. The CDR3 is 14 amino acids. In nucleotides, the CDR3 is TGCGCCAGCAGCGCGGACAATTCGAACACTGAAGCTTTCTTT. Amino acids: CASSADNSNTEAFF.

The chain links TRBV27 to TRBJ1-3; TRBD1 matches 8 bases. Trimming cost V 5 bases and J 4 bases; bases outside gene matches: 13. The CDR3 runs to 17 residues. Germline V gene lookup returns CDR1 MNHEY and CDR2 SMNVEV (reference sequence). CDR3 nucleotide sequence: TGTGCCAGCAGTCGACGGTCAGGGGGCATTACGGGAAACACCATATATTTT. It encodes CASSRRSGGITGNTIYF.

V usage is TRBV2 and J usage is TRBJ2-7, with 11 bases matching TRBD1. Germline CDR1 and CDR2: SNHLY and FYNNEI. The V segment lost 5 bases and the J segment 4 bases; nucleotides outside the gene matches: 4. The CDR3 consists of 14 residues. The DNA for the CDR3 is TGTGCCAGCAGTACCGGGACAGGGGGTTACGAGCAGTACTTC. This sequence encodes CASSTGTGGYEQYF.

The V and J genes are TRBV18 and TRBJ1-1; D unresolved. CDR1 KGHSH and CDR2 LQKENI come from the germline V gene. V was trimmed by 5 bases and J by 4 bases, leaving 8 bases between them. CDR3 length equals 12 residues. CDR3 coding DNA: TGTGCCAGCTCAGGTGAGATCACTGAAGCTTTCTTT. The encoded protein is CASSGEITEAFF.

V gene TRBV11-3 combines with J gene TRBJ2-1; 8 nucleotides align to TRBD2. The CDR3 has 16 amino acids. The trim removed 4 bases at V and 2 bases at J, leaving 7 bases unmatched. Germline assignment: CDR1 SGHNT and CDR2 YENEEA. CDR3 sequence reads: CASSSSAGGPYNEQFF. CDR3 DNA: TGTGCCAGCAGCTCCTCCGCGGGGGGCCCCTACAATGAGCAGTTCTTC.

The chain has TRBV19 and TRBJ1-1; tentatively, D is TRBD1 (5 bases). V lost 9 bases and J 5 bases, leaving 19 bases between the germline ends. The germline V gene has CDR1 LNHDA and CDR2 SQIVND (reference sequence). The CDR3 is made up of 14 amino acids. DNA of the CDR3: TGTGCCAGCAATAGGGGAGGCCCCGGGACTGAAGCTTTCTTT. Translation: CASNRGGPGTEAFF.

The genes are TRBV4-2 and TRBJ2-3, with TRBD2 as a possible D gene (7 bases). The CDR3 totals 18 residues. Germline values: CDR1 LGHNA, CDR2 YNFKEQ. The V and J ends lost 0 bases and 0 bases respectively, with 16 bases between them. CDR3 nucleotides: TGTGCCAGCAGCCAAGAAGGGGGAGCGGGGCTCAGCACAGATACGCAGTATTTT. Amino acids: CASSQEGGAGLSTDTQYF.

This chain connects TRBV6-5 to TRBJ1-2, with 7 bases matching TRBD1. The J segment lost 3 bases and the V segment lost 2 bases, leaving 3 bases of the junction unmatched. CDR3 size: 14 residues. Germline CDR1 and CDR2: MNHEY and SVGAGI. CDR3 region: CASSYRGLDYGYTF. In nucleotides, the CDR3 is TGTGCCAGCAGTTACAGGGGGCTGGACTATGGCTACACCTTC.

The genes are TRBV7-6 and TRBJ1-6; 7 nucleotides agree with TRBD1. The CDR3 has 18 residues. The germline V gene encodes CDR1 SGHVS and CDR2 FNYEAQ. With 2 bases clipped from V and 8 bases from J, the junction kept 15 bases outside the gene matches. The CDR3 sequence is CASSLYAQGGTFDSPLHF. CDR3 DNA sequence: TGTGCCAGCAGCTTATACGCGCAGGGGGGTACGTTTGATTCACCCCTCCACTTT. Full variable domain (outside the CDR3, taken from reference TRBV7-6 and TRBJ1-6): GAGVSQSPRYKVTKRGQDVALRCDPISGHVSLYWYRQALGQGPEFLTYFNYEAQQDKSGLPNDRFSAERPEGSISTLTIQRTEQRDSAMYRCASSLYAQGGTFDSPLHFGNGTRLTVT.